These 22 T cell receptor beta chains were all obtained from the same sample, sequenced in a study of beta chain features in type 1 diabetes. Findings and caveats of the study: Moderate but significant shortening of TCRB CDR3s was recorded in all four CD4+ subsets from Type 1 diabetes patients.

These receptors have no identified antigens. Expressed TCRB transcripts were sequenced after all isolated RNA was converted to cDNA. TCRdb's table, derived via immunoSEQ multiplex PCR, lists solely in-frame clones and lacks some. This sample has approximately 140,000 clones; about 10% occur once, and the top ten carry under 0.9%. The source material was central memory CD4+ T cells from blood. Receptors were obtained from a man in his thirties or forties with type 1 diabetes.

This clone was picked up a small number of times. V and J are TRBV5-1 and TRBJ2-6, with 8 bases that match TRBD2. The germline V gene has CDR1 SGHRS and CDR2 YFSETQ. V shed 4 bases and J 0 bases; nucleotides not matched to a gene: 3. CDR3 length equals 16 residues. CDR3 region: CASSSSGVSGANVLTF. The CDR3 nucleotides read TGCGCCAGCAGCAGTAGCGGGGTCTCTGGGGCCAACGTCCTGACTTTC.

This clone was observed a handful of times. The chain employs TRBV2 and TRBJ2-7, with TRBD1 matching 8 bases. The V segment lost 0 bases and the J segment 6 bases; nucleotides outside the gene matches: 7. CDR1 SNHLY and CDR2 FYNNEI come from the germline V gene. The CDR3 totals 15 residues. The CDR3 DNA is TGTGCCAGCAGTGAAGCAGGGCAGGGGGCTTCCGAGCAGTACTTC. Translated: CASSEAGQGASEQYF.

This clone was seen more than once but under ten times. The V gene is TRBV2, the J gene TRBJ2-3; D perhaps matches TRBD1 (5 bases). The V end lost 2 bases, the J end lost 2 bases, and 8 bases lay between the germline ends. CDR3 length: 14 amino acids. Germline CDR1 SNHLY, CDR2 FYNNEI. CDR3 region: CASSETGITDTQYF. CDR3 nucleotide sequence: TGTGCCAGCAGTGAAACAGGAATCACAGATACGCAGTATTTT.

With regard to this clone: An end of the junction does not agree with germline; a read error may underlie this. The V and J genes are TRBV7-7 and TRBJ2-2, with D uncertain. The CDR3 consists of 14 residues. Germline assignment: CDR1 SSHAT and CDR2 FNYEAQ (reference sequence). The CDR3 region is CASSQRTGSGELFF. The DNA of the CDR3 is TGTGCTAGCAGCCAGCGAACTGGTTCCGGGGAGCTGTTTTTT.

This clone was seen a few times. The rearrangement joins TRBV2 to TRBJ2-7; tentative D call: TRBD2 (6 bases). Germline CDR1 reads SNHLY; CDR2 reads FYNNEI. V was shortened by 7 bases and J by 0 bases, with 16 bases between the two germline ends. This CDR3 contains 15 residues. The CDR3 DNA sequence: TGTGCCAGCACCGGGGGACCTGCCCTCTCCTACGAGCAGTACTTC. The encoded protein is CASTGGPALSYEQYF.

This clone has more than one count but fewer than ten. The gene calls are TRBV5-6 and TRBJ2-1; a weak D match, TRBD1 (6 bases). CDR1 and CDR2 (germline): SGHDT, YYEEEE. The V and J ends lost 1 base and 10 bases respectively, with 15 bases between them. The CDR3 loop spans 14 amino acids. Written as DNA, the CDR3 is TGTGCCAGCAGCTTGATATCCGGACAGCAAGAGCAGTTCTTC. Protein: CASSLISGQQEQFF.

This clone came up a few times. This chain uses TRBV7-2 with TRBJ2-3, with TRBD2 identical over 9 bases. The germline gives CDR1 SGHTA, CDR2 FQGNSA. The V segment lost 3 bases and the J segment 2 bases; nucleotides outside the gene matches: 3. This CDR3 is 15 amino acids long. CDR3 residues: CASSLGLALTDTQYF. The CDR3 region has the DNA TGTGCCAGCAGCTTGGGACTAGCACTCACAGATACGCAGTATTTT.

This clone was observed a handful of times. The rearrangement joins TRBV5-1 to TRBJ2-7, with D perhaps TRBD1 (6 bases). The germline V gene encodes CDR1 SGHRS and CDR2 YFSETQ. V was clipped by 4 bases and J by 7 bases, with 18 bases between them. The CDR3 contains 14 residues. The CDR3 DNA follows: TGCGCCAGCAGCCGAGACGTTACAGGGAAAGAGCAGTACTTC. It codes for CASSRDVTGKEQYF.

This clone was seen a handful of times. As DNA, the CDR3 is TGTGCCAGCAGCGAGCGCGGGGCCTATAATTCACCCCTCCACTTT. Translation: CASSERGAYNSPLHF. The V gene is TRBV7-9, the J gene TRBJ1-6; D unresolved. The CDR3 is made up of 15 amino acids. Trimming stripped 5 bases from V and 2 bases from J, with 10 bases between. The V gene's germline CDR1 is SEHNR and CDR2 FQNEAQ (reference sequence).

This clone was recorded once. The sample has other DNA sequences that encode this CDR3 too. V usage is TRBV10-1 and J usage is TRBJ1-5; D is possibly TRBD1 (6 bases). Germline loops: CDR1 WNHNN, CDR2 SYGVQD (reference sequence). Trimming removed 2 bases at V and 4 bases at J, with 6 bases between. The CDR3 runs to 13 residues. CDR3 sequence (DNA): TGCGCCAGCAGTGAGACAGGGAATCAGCCCCAGCATTTT. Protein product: CASSETGNQPQHF.

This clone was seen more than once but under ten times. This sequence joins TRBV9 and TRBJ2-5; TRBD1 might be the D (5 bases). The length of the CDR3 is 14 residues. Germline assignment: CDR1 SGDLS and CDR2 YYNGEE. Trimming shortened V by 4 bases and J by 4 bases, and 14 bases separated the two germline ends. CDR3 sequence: CASSSSRVGETQYF. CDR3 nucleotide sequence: TGTGCCAGCAGCTCCTCCAGGGTAGGAGAGACCCAGTACTTC. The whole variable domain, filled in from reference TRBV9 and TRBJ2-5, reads DSGVTQTPKHLITATGQRVTLRCSPRSGDLSVYWYQQSLDQGLQFLIQYYNGEERAKGNILERFSAQQFPDLHSELNLSSLELGDSALYFCASSSSRVGETQYFGPGTRLLVL.

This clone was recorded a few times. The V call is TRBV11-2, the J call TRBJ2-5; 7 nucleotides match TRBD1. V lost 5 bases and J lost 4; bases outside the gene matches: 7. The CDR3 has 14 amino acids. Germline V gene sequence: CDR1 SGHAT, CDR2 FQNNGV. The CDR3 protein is CASSGGNRGETQYF. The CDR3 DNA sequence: TGTGCCAGCAGCGGGGGAAACAGGGGAGAGACCCAGTACTTC.

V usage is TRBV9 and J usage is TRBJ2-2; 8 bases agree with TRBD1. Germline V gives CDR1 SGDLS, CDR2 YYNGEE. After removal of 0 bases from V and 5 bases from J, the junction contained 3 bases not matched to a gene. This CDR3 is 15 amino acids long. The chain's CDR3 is CASSVGGTGTGELFF. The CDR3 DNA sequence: TGTGCCAGCAGCGTAGGAGGGACAGGTACCGGGGAGCTGTTTTTT. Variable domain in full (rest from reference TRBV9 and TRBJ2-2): DSGVTQTPKHLITATGQRVTLRCSPRSGDLSVYWYQQSLDQGLQFLIQYYNGEERAKGNILERFSAQQFPDLHSELNLSSLELGDSALYFCASSVGGTGTGELFFGEGSRLTVL.

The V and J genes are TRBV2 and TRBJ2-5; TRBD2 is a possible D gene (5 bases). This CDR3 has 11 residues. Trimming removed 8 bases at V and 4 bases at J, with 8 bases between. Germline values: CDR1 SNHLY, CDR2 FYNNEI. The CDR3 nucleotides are TGTGCCAGCCGGACTTCAGAGACCCAGTACTTC. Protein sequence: CASRTSETQYF. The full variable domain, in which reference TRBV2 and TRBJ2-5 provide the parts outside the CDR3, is EPEVTQTPSHQVTQMGQEVILRCVPISNHLYFYWYRQILGQKVEFLVSFYNNEISEKSEIFDDQFSVERPDGSNFTLKIRSTKLEDSAMYFCASRTSETQYFGPGTRLLVL.

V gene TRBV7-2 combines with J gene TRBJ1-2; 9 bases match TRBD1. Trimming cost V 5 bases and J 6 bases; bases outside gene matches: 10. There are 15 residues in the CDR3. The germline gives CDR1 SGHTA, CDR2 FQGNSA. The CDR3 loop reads CASSQGTGKLDGYTF. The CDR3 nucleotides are TGTGCCAGCAGCCAGGGGACAGGGAAATTGGATGGCTACACCTTC.

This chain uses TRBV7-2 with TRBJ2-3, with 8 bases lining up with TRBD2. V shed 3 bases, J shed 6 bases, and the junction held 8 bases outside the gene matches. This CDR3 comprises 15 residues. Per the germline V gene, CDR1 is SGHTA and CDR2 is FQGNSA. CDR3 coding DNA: TGTGCCAGCAGCTTTCAGAGCGGGGGTCACGATACGCAGTATTTT. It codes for CASSFQSGGHDTQYF.

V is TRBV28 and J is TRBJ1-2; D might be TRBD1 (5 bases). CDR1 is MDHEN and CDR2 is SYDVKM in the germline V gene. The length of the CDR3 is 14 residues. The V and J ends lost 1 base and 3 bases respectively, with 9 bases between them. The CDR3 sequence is CASSLLGVDYGYTF. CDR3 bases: TGTGCCAGCAGTTTATTAGGGGTTGACTATGGCTACACCTTC.

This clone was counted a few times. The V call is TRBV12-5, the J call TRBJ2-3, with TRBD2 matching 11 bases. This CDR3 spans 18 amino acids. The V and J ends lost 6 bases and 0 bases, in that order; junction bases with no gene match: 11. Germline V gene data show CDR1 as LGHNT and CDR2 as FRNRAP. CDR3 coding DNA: TGTGCTAGTGGGCGAGGGACTAGCGGAGTAACTAGCACAGATACGCAGTATTTT. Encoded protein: CASGRGTSGVTSTDTQYF.

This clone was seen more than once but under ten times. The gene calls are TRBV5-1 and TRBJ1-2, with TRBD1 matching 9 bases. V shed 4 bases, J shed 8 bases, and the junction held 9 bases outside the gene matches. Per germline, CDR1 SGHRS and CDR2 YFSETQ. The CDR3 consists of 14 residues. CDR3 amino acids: CASSTGTGLDGYTF. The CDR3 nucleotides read TGCGCCAGCAGCACCGGGACAGGGTTGGACGGCTACACCTTC.

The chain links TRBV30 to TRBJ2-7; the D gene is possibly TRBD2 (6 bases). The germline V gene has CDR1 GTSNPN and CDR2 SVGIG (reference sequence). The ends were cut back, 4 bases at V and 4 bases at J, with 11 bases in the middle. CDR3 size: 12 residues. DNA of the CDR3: TGTGCCTGGACACCCGGGACTTACGAGCAGTACTTC. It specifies CAWTPGTYEQYF.

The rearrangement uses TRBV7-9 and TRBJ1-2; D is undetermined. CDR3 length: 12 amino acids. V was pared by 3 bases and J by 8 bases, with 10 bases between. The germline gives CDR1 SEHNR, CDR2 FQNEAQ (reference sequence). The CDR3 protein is CASSFETGGYTF. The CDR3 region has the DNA TGTGCCAGCAGCTTTGAGACGGGGGGCTACACCTTC.

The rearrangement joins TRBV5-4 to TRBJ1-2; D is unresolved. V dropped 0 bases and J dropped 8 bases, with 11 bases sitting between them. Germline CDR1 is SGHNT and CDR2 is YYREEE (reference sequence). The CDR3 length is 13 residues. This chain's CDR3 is CASSLATPEGYTF. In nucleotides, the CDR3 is TGTGCCAGCAGCTTGGCAACCCCGGAGGGCTACACCTTC.